These 25 T cell receptor beta chains were all obtained from the same sample, sequenced in a study of tumor and adjacent non-tumor tissue in lung cancer. Three rounds of nested PCR, following a modified ARM-PCR protocol, produced the TCRbeta library. One entry per CDR3 protein, called by TCRdb with MiXCR from the multiplex PCR reads. Of approximately 100,000 distinct CDR3 sequences listed, 55% to 65% are singletons. This sample's RNA came from whole unsorted tissue. The normal lung tissue was taken more than 3 cm from the tumor edge. The sample taken for sequencing was distant non-tumor lung tissue. The receptor source for this set is a man in his thirties or forties with non-small cell lung cancer.

Notes on this clonotype: A read error may be the cause here, since a much bigger clone is one base away. The CDR3 spells CSASARDTEAYF. The CDR3 nucleotides are TGCAGTGCTAGTGCGAGGGACACTGAAGCTTACTTT. The chain carries TRBV20-1 and TRBJ1-1, with a tentative D call TRBD1 (6 bases). The CDR3 consists of 12 residues. Germline loops: CDR1 DFQATT, CDR2 SNEGSKA (reference sequence).

Comments on this clonotype: The junction departs from the called germline gene at one end, perhaps through a read error. The chain carries TRBV11-2 and TRBJ2-7; D uncertain. Germline V gene sequence: CDR1 SGHAT, CDR2 FQNNGV. CDR3 length equals 12 residues. CDR3 sequence (DNA): TGTGCCAGCTGCTTAGACGCGCGAGTCCAATACTTC. This sequence encodes CASCLDARVQYF.

Turning to this clonotype: One end of the junction is discordant with germline, which a read error may explain. The CDR3 coding sequence is TGTGCCAGCAGCCACAGACTAGCGGGGAACGCCGGGGAGCTGTTTTTT. Protein product: CASSHRLAGNAGELFF. The genes are TRBV14 and TRBJ2-2; TRBD2 matches at 11 bases. The CDR3 contains 16 residues. The V gene's germline CDR1 is SGHDN and CDR2 FVKESK.

This clonotype has ten or more counts. The CDR3 region has the DNA TGTGCCAGCAGCCAACCTAGCGGGAGTGACACCGGGGAGCTGTTTTTT. This translates into CASSQPSGSDTGELFF. The chain couples TRBV4-2 to TRBJ2-2; 10 bases map to TRBD2. CDR1 is LGHNA and CDR2 is YNFKEQ in the germline V gene. Trimming removed 2 bases from V and 3 bases from J; junction bases left unmatched: 3. This CDR3 has 16 residues.

The chain joins TRBV5-4 to TRBJ2-2; 9 nucleotides align to TRBD1. The CDR3 totals 14 residues. CDR1 and CDR2 (germline): SGHNT, YYREEE (reference sequence). With 3 bases clipped from V and 13 bases from J, the junction kept 10 bases outside the gene matches. The CDR3 DNA reads TGTGCCAGCAGCTCACAGGGGGCATCCGTGGTGCTGTTTTTT. Protein sequence: CASSSQGASVVLFF.

This clonotype has just a few counts. V usage is TRBV7-9 and J usage is TRBJ1-5, with a tentative D call TRBD1 (5 bases). V lost 1 base, J lost 7 bases, and 8 bases lay in between. The CDR3 is 13 residues long. Germline CDR1 and CDR2: SEHNR and FQNEAQ (reference sequence). The CDR3 sequence is CASSLVGGQPQHF. CDR3 sequence (DNA): TGTGCCAGCAGCTTAGTTGGGGGGCAGCCCCAGCATTTT.

A note on this clonotype: A much larger clone sits a single nucleotide away, making a read error possible. The chain joins TRBV6-5 to TRBJ2-1, with 13 bases aligning to TRBD2. CDR3 length equals 18 residues. CDR1 MNHEY and CDR2 SVGAGI come from the germline V gene. This CDR3 is CASNYFAGLAGVYNEQFF. In DNA, the CDR3 is TGTGCCAGCAATTACTTTGCCGGACTAGCGGGAGTTTACAATGAGCAGTTCTTC.

On this clonotype: The missing conserved phenylalanine or tryptophan at the end of this CDR3 makes a read error likely. The V and J genes are TRBV29-1 and TRBJ1-1, with a tentative D call TRBD1 (5 bases). The CDR3 runs 12 residues. CDR1 and CDR2 (germline): SQVTM, ANQGSEA. The CDR3 is CSVAWQGIGAFL. CDR3 nucleotide sequence: TGCAGTGTTGCATGGCAGGGCATTGGAGCTTTCCTT.

The chain is built from TRBV5-6 and TRBJ1-4, with D possibly being TRBD1 (5 bases). Trimming removed 1 base from V and 8 bases from J, with 18 bases in between. The CDR3 contains 16 residues. CDR1 and CDR2 (germline): SGHDT, YYEEEE. CDR3 sequence: CASSLWGLAGHEKLFF. CDR3 sequence (DNA): TGTGCCAGCAGCTTGTGGGGACTGGCAGGCCACGAAAAACTGTTTTTT.

This clonotype rates as medium-sized (0.01 to 0.1%). The rearrangement links TRBV29-1 to TRBJ2-3, with TRBD1 identical over 9 bases. The J segment lost 6 bases and the V segment lost 4 bases, leaving 5 bases of the junction unmatched. The CDR3 is 13 residues long. Germline V lookup: CDR1 SQVTM, CDR2 ANQGSEA. CDR3 in DNA: TGCAGCGTTGGCCGGACAGGGGTCGATACGCAGTATTTT. Encoded protein: CSVGRTGVDTQYF.

With respect to this clonotype: This may come from a read error, since a much larger clone is one base off. The genes are TRBV6-1 and TRBJ1-5; D is undetermined. CDR3 size: 14 residues. CDR1 and CDR2 from the germline V gene are MNHNS and SASEGT. CDR3 in amino acids: CASNNRYSNQSQHF. CDR3 nucleotides: TGTGCCAGCAATAACAGATATAGCAATCAGTCCCAGCATTTT.

On this clonotype itself: A read error may explain this, as a much larger clone is one base away. The rearrangement links TRBV10-3 to TRBJ1-2, with D maybe TRBD1 (6 bases). CDR1 and CDR2 (germline): ENHRY, SYGVKD. This CDR3 is built from 14 residues. As DNA, the CDR3 is TGTGCCATCAGGGGGGGACAAGACAACTATGACTACACCTTC. Its translation is CAIRGGQDNYDYTF.

This clonotype was seen only once. The junction departs from the called germline gene at one end, perhaps through a read error. V gene TRBV11-1 combines with J gene TRBJ1-6; TRBD1 matches at 8 bases. Germline V lookup: CDR1 SGHAT, CDR2 FQDESV (reference sequence). The CDR3 is made up of 17 amino acids. In DNA, the CDR3 is TGTGCCAGCAGCCCCCAAGATGACAGGGGTTTTGATTCAGCCCTCCATTTT. Translation: CASSPQDDRGFDSALHF.

The genes are TRBV11-1 and TRBJ1-2; D possibly corresponds to TRBD1 (6 bases). The ends were cut back, 11 bases at V and 4 bases at J, with 29 bases in the middle. The CDR3 consists of 17 residues. Germline CDR1 reads SGHAT; CDR2 reads FQDESV (reference sequence). CDR3 loop: CAGSSLRRRGSRYGYTF. The CDR3 DNA reads TGTGCCGGTAGCTCTTTACGTCGCAGGGGCTCCCGCTATGGCTACACCTTC. Using reference TRBV11-1 and TRBJ1-2 for the parts outside the CDR3, the full variable domain is EAEVAQSPRYKITEKSQAVAFWCDPISGHATLYWYRQILGQGPELLVQFQDESVVDDSQLPKDRFSAERLKGVDSTLKIQPAELGDSAMYLCAGSSLRRRGSRYGYTFGSGTRLTVV.

Comments on this clonotype: A much larger clonotype is one base distant, so this may be a read error. The chain couples TRBV20-1 to TRBJ1-5, with 7 bases fitting TRBD1. Germline V gene sequence: CDR1 DFQATT, CDR2 SNEGSKA (reference sequence). Trimming removed 6 bases from V and 3 bases from J; junction bases left unmatched: 11. The length of the CDR3 is 15 residues. The CDR3 sequence is CSASYRDRLNQPQHF. DNA of the CDR3: TGCAGTGCCTCCTACCGGGACAGACTCAATCAGCCCCAGCATTTT.

The chain employs TRBV19 and TRBJ2-7, with a possible D match to TRBD2 (6 bases). This CDR3 is 16 amino acids long. Germline V gene lookup returns CDR1 LNHDA and CDR2 SQIVND (reference sequence). V shed 7 bases and J shed 0 bases, with 19 bases lying between them. The DNA for the CDR3 is TGTGCCAGTACCCCCGGGAGCCCTGACAGCTCCTACGAGCAGTACTTC. It is translated as CASTPGSPDSSYEQYF. Filled out from reference TRBV19 and TRBJ2-7, the complete variable domain reads DGGITQSPKYLFRKEGQNVTLSCEQNLNHDAMYWYRQDPGQGLRLIYYSQIVNDFQKGDIAEGYSVSREKKESFPLTVTSAQKNPTAFYLCASTPGSPDSSYEQYFGPGTRLTVT.

In the case of this clonotype: It is likely a read error, because the conserved phenylalanine at the end of the CDR3 is missing. The genes are TRBV5-1 and TRBJ2-5; weak D call: TRBD1 (6 bases). Germline-derived CDR1 and CDR2 are SGHRS and YFSETQ. CDR3 length equals 17 residues. The DNA of the CDR3 is TGCGCCACCAGCTTGGCGAGGTCAGGGGCTAGCCAAGAGACCCAGTACTTA. Translated: CATSLARSGASQETQYL.

This chain connects TRBV7-9 to TRBJ2-3; D may be TRBD1 (6 bases). The V end lost 5 bases, the J end lost 7 bases, and 22 bases lay between the germline ends. Germline CDR1 SEHNR, CDR2 FQNEAQ (reference sequence). The length of the CDR3 is 16 residues. The CDR3 loop reads CASSQSLGGQTNTQYF. CDR3 DNA: TGTGCCAGCAGCCAATCTCTAGGGGGTCAGACAAATACGCAGTATTTT.

This clonotype turned up a few times. A much larger clone lies one base from this, so it may be a read error. The CDR3 does not end in the conserved phenylalanine or tryptophan, so this is likely a read error. The chain employs TRBV28 and TRBJ2-7; 10 bases align to TRBD2. CDR1 is MDHEN, CDR2 SYDVKM, per germline. V was pared by 5 bases and J by 2 bases, with 3 bases of the junction left unmatched. CDR3 length: 14 residues. CDR3 in amino acids: CASSLAGDPYEQYI. The CDR3 nucleotides are TGTGCCAGCAGTCTAGCGGGAGACCCCTACGAGCAGTACATC.

This clonotype was picked up a small number of times. This sequence joins TRBV7-9 and TRBJ2-6; tentatively, D is TRBD1 or TRBD2 (5 bases each). Germline values: CDR1 SEHNR, CDR2 FQNEAQ (reference sequence). The CDR3 contains 20 residues. V gave up 5 bases and J gave up 0 bases, with 23 bases separating them. The CDR3: CASSRSPGRSILSGANVLTF. CDR3 bases: TGTGCCAGCAGCCGAAGTCCGGGACGGAGTATCCTCTCTGGGGCCAACGTCCTGACTTTC.

Concerning this clonotype: One end of the junction fails to match germline, which may point to a read error. This chain joins TRBV12-3 or TRBV12-4 and TRBJ2-5; D perhaps matches TRBD2 (5 bases). The CDR3 has 14 amino acids. In nucleotides, the CDR3 is TGTGCTAGCAGTTTAGCGCGACGGGGTGAGACCCAGTACTTC. It is translated as CASSLARRGETQYF.

The V and J genes are TRBV20-1 and TRBJ1-1; D is perhaps TRBD1 (5 bases). The CDR3 totals 11 residues. Per the germline V gene, CDR1 is DFQATT and CDR2 is SNEGSKA (reference sequence). V was pared by 7 bases and J by 8 bases, with 14 bases between. In DNA, the CDR3 is TGCAGTGTCCCGGATGGGGACGAAGCTTTCTTT. This translates into CSVPDGDEAFF.

Notes on this clonotype: A read error is likely, as this CDR3 ends without the conserved phenylalanine or tryptophan. The chain links TRBV4-3 to TRBJ1-1; maybe TRBD1 (6 bases). Germline-derived CDR1 and CDR2 are LGHNA and YSLEER. The CDR3 runs to 18 residues. This CDR3 reads CANSQGGWGAYSHTEAFI. In DNA form, the CDR3 reads TGCGCCAACAGCCAAGGGGGGTGGGGGGCCTATAGCCACACAGAAGCTTTCATT.

This chain uses TRBV29-1 with TRBJ2-7; 8 nucleotides match TRBD1. Per the germline V gene, CDR1 is SQVTM and CDR2 is ANQGSEA. Trimming cost V 6 bases and J 6 bases; bases outside gene matches: 4. The length of the CDR3 is 11 residues. The CDR3 sequence: CSVLTGGEQYF. The CDR3 bases are TGCAGCGTCCTTACAGGGGGCGAGCAGTACTTC.

On this clonotype itself: A read error may account for a junction end that differs from germline. The rearrangement uses TRBV29-1 and TRBJ2-5, with D perhaps TRBD1 (5 bases). In germline, CDR1 is SQVTM, CDR2 ANQGSEA. This CDR3 is built from 13 residues. CDR3 nucleotide sequence: TGCAGCGCCAACAGGTCGTCCGGAAGGGCCCAATACTTC. Protein sequence: CSANRSSGRAQYF.